The 25 T cell receptor beta chains given below trace back to one sample, sequenced in a study of OX40 agonist ivuxolimab in advanced cancers. Using immunoSEQ multiplex PCR, the repertoire was profiled, and TCRdb retains in-frame clones only, with some absent. The data hold just under 55,000 clones, with 80% observed a single time. The sample consisted of CD4+ or CD8+ T cells sorted from blood, taken in a trial of the OX40 agonist ivuxolimab. These TCRs come from an adult with an advanced solid tumor such as melanoma, head and neck, liver or kidney cancer.

Remarks on this clone: A read error may produce the germline difference seen at one junction end. The J gene is TRBJ2-7, the V gene TRBV5-1, with 9 bases aligning to TRBD1. The CDR3 loop spans 16 amino acids. Germline V lookup: CDR1 SGHRS, CDR2 YFSETQ. CDR3: CASRLGRTGGSGEQYF. The CDR3 DNA reads as TGCGCCAGCAGGTTGGGCAGAACAGGGGGCTCAGGCGAGCAGTACTTC.

The chain uses TRBV6-6 and TRBJ1-5; TRBD1 agrees at 11 bases. This CDR3 comprises 16 residues. V lost 2 bases, J lost 6 bases, and 6 bases stayed unmatched. Germline CDR1 is MNHNY and CDR2 is SVGAGI (reference sequence). The CDR3 reads CASSYGQGAGSQPQHF. CDR3 DNA: TGTGCCAGCAGTTACGGACAGGGGGCGGGGAGTCAGCCCCAGCATTTT.

V is TRBV15 and J is TRBJ1-1, with D possibly matching TRBD1 (5 bases). Germline V lookup: CDR1 LNHNV, CDR2 YYDKDF (reference sequence). Trimming took 5 bases from V and 0 from J, leaving 16 bases between them. CDR3 length: 16 amino acids. As DNA, the CDR3 is TGTGCCACCAGCCCCCGGCGGGGGGGATTGAACACTGAAGCTTTCTTT. Translating it yields CATSPRRGGLNTEAFF.

By share, this clone counts as medium-sized. The CDR3 nucleotides read TGTGCCAGCAGCCCCGCTAGGGGTCGGGGCTACACCTTC. As protein: CASSPARGRGYTF. V usage is TRBV5-6 and J usage is TRBJ1-2, with D maybe TRBD1 (5 bases). V lost 4 bases, J lost 8 bases, and 15 bases lay in between. The CDR3 runs to 13 residues. Germline CDR1 and CDR2: SGHDT and YYEEEE.

The V call is TRBV4-2, the J call TRBJ1-2; D is perhaps TRBD1 (5 bases). The CDR3 totals 15 residues. Deletions cut 1 base from V and 7 bases from J, with 16 bases between. From germline, CDR1 is LGHNA and CDR2 YNFKEQ. In nucleotides, the CDR3 is TGTGCCAGCAGCCAAGCTAGTGGGGAGGGACTTGGCTACACCTTC. This translates into CASSQASGEGLGYTF.

The CDR3 loop is CASSPKATSETQYF. The CDR3 nucleotides are TGTGCCAGCTCACCAAAGGCCACTAGTGAGACGCAGTATTTT. The chain carries TRBV18 and TRBJ2-3; D may be TRBD2 (5 bases). V was pared by 2 bases and J by 9 bases, with 15 bases between. Germline-derived CDR1 and CDR2 are KGHSH and LQKENI. The CDR3 has 14 amino acids.

The rearrangement uses TRBV6-5 and TRBJ2-3; D unclear. The V gene's germline CDR1 is MNHEY and CDR2 SVGAGI. This CDR3 has 14 residues. Trimming left V 3 bases short and J 2 bases short, with 9 bases between. The CDR3 sequence is CASSYTGNTDTQYF. As DNA, the CDR3 is TGTGCCAGCAGTTATACTGGTAACACAGATACGCAGTATTTT.

This chain joins TRBV7-9 and TRBJ2-3; D gene uncertain. The CDR3 extends over 11 amino acids. The germline V gene encodes CDR1 SEHNR and CDR2 FQNEAQ (reference sequence). V dropped 5 bases and J dropped 3 bases, with 3 bases sitting between them. CDR3 in DNA: TGTGCCAGCAGCGTAACAGATACGCAGTATTTT. Its translation: CASSVTDTQYF.

V gene TRBV11-2 combines with J gene TRBJ2-7; D not resolved. V was trimmed by 1 base and J by 4 bases, leaving 5 bases between them. The CDR3 spans 12 residues. Germline CDR1 is SGHAT and CDR2 is FQNNGV. CDR3 nucleotide sequence: TGTGCCAGCAGCTTAGGATCATACGAGCAGTACTTC. This translates into CASSLGSYEQYF. Drawing the rest from reference TRBV11-2 and TRBJ2-7, the complete variable domain is EAGVAQSPRYKIIEKRQSVAFWCNPISGHATLYWYQQILGQGPKLLIQFQNNGVVDDSQLPKDRFSAERLKGVDSTLKIQPAKLEDSAVYLCASSLGSYEQYFGPGTRLTVT.

The genes are TRBV5-4 and TRBJ2-4; no clear D gene. Germline assignment: CDR1 SGHNT and CDR2 YYREEE (reference sequence). The V end was cut by 4 bases, the J end by 14 bases, with 16 bases between. There are 12 residues in the CDR3. As DNA, the CDR3 is TGTGCCAGCAGCCCGGACCTCGGGCATGAGTACTTC. As protein: CASSPDLGHEYF.

The chain joins TRBV27 to TRBJ1-1; 12 bases are shared with TRBD1. CDR3 length equals 17 residues. Germline lookup yields CDR1 MNHEY and CDR2 SMNVEV (reference sequence). V shed 7 bases and J 0 bases; nucleotides not matched to a gene: 9. In nucleotides, the CDR3 is TGTGCCAGCACCCCCCTGGGGACAGGGGGCCTGAACACTGAAGCTTTCTTT. It yields the protein CASTPLGTGGLNTEAFF.

The chain couples TRBV7-2 to TRBJ1-2, with D perhaps TRBD1 (5 bases). The CDR3 is 14 residues long. Germline values: CDR1 SGHTA, CDR2 FQGNSA. Trimming left V 0 bases short and J 2 bases short, with 7 bases between. CDR3 in amino acids: CASSLATVNYGYTF. The CDR3 DNA sequence: TGTGCCAGCAGCTTAGCGACAGTAAACTATGGCTACACCTTC.

The V call is TRBV9, the J call TRBJ2-1; TRBD2 matches at 10 bases. In germline, CDR1 is SGDLS, CDR2 YYNGEE. There are 14 residues in the CDR3. Unmatched junction bases numbered 5, after V lost 5 bases and J lost 6 bases. CDR3 sequence (DNA): TGTGCCAGCAGAGAAGGGACTAGCGTCAATGAGCAGTTCTTC. Translating it yields CASREGTSVNEQFF.

The J gene is TRBJ2-3, the V gene TRBV29-1; 9 nucleotides align to TRBD1. The CDR3 runs 13 residues. The germline gives CDR1 SQVTM, CDR2 ANQGSEA. The V gene end was trimmed by 4 bases and the J gene end by 11 bases; junction bases not matched to a gene: 10. This CDR3 is CSVVTRLDRGQYF. The DNA for the CDR3 is TGCAGCGTTGTGACCCGGTTGGACAGGGGGCAGTATTTT.

The rearrangement joins TRBV2 to TRBJ2-7; D remains ambiguous. V lost 3 bases to trimming and J lost 1 base, with 16 bases between them. The CDR3 is made up of 16 amino acids. Looked up from germline, CDR1 is SNHLY and CDR2 is FYNNEI. Written as DNA, the CDR3 is TGTGCCAGCAGTGAGGAGTCCTACAGTTCTTCCTACGAGCAGTACTTC. Protein sequence: CASSEESYSSSYEQYF.

V and J are TRBV10-1 and TRBJ1-1, with D unresolved. This CDR3 comprises 14 residues. The germline V gene encodes CDR1 WNHNN and CDR2 SYGVQD (reference sequence). Trimming removed 4 bases at V and 1 base at J, with 10 bases between. This chain's CDR3 is CASSVSQANTEAFF. Written as DNA, the CDR3 is TGCGCCAGCAGTGTGAGTCAGGCGAACACTGAAGCTTTCTTT.

The CDR3 spells CASGPSGGRSTDTQYF. CDR3 nucleotide sequence: TGTGCCAGCGGCCCTAGCGGGGGGCGGAGCACAGATACGCAGTATTTT. This chain joins TRBV28 and TRBJ2-3; the match to TRBD2 covers 11 bases. The CDR3 is made up of 16 amino acids. J was trimmed by 0 bases and V by 8 bases; bases with no gene match: 7. CDR1 is MDHEN, CDR2 SYDVKM, per germline.

V gene TRBV28 combines with J gene TRBJ1-2, with D unclear. The V gene's germline CDR1 is MDHEN and CDR2 SYDVKM. V was pared by 5 bases and J by 8 bases, with 15 bases between. The CDR3 loop spans 13 amino acids. CDR3 residues: CASSPGLFSGYTF. CDR3 DNA sequence: TGTGCCAGCAGTCCCGGACTGTTCTCGGGCTACACCTTC.

The chain recombines TRBV14 with TRBJ1-5; D possibly corresponds to TRBD1 (5 bases). With 4 bases removed from V and 1 base from J, the gap between germline ends came to 29 bases. The CDR3 has 21 amino acids. Germline V gene data show CDR1 as SGHDN and CDR2 as FVKESK. DNA for the CDR3: TGTGCCAGCAGCCCGCTCGAGGGGTCGTGTCCCGAGGGTGACAGCAATCAGCCCCAGCATTTT. This sequence encodes CASSPLEGSCPEGDSNQPQHF.

The chain joins TRBV7-9 to TRBJ1-2; 10 nucleotides agree with TRBD1. V was pared by 8 bases and J by 7 bases, with 10 bases of the junction left unmatched. Germline V gene sequence: CDR1 SEHNR, CDR2 FQNEAQ (reference sequence). The CDR3 has 14 amino acids. CDR3 sequence reads: CASASGTGASGYTF. In nucleotides, the CDR3 is TGTGCCAGCGCCTCCGGGACAGGGGCTTCTGGCTACACCTTC.

This chain joins TRBV5-6 and TRBJ2-7; a possible D gene is TRBD2 (7 bases). The CDR3 extends over 13 amino acids. Deletions cut 9 bases from V and 2 bases from J, with 15 bases between. CDR1 and CDR2 (germline): SGHDT, YYEEEE. CDR3 bases: TGTGCCAAATGGGGGGGCAGCACCTACGAGCAGTACTTC. It codes for CAKWGGSTYEQYF. The variable domain in full, with the rest retrieved from reference TRBV5-6 and TRBJ2-7, is DAGVTQSPTHLIKTRGQQVTLRCSPKSGHDTVSWYQQALGQGPQFIFQYYEEEERQRGNFPDRFSGHQFPNYSSELNVNALLLGDSALYLCAKWGGSTYEQYFGPGTRLTVT.

The chain employs TRBV7-9 and TRBJ2-7; 8 positions match TRBD1. The CDR3 covers 13 residues. The germline V gene encodes CDR1 SEHNR and CDR2 FQNEAQ (reference sequence). J was trimmed by 5 bases and V by 0 bases; bases with no gene match: 0. This chain's CDR3 is CASSLADRDEQYF. The CDR3, as DNA: TGTGCCAGCAGCTTAGCGGACAGGGACGAGCAGTACTTC.

The genes are TRBV27 and TRBJ1-2; D unresolved. CDR1 MNHEY and CDR2 SMNVEV come from the germline V gene (reference sequence). CDR3 size: 10 residues. V lost 7 bases and J lost 11, with 11 bases in between. The CDR3 nucleotides read TGTGCCAGCATCGCGTCCCTGTACACCTTC. Translated, it gives CASIASLYTF.

The gene calls are TRBV9 and TRBJ2-1, with D perhaps being TRBD1 or TRBD2 (5 bases each). Germline CDR1 and CDR2: SGDLS and YYNGEE. The CDR3 totals 15 residues. V dropped 3 bases and J dropped 2 bases, with 12 bases sitting between them. DNA for the CDR3: TGTGCCAGCAGCGCTAGGGGAGAGGCCTACAATGAGCAGTTCTTC. It specifies CASSARGEAYNEQFF.

This chain uses TRBV5-1 with TRBJ2-3; TRBD1 agrees at 9 bases. The V gene's germline CDR1 is SGHRS and CDR2 YFSETQ. The CDR3 runs 17 residues. Trimming at V came to 1 base and at J to 4 bases, leaving 10 bases not matched to a gene. The CDR3 is CASSLPPPGQGSDTQYF. DNA of the CDR3: TGCGCCAGCAGCTTGCCACCGCCGGGACAGGGATCAGATACGCAGTATTTT.